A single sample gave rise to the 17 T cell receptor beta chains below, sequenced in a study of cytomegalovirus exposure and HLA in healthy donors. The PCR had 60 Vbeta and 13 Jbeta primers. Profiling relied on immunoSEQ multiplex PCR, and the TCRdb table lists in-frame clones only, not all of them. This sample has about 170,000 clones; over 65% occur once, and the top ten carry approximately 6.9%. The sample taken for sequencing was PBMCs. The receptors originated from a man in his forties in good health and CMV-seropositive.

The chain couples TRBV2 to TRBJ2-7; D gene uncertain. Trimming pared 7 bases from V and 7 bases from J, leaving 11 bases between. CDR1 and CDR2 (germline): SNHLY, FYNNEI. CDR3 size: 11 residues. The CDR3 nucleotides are TGTGCCAGCACCCCCTCGCGGGAGCAGTACTTC. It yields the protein CASTPSREQYF.

CDR3 sequence reads: CASRRYWGQFFSEAFF. In DNA, the CDR3 is TGTGCCAGCAGGAGATACTGGGGACAATTCTTCTCTGAAGCTTTCTTT. This chain links TRBV27 with TRBJ1-1; the D gene is possibly TRBD1 (6 bases). CDR3 size: 16 residues. The germline V gene encodes CDR1 MNHEY and CDR2 SMNVEV (reference sequence). Trimming cost V 6 bases and J 6 bases, with 23 bases left between them.

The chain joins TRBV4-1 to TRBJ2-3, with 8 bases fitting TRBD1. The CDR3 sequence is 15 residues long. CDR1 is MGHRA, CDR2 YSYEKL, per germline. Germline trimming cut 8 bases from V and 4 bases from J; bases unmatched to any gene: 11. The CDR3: CASAMSGGAADTQYF. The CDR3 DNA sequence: TGCGCCAGCGCTATGTCAGGGGGCGCAGCAGATACGCAGTATTTT.

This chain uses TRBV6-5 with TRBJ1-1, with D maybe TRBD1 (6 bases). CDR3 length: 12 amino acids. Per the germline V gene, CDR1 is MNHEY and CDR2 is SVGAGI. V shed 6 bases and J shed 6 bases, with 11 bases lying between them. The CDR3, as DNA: TGTGCCAGCAGCCGTACAGGGTCTGAAGCTTTCTTT. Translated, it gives CASSRTGSEAFF.

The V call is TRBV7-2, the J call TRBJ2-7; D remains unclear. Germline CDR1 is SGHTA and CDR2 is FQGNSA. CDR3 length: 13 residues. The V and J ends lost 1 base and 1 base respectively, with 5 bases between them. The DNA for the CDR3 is TGTGCCAGCAGCTTAGGTTTATCCTACGAGCAGTACTTC. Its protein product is CASSLGLSYEQYF.

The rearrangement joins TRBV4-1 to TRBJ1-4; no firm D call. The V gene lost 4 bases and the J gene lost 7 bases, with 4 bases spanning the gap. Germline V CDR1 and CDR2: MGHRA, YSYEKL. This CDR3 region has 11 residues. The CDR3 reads CASSPGEKLFF. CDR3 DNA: TGCGCCAGCAGCCCGGGTGAAAAACTGTTTTTT.

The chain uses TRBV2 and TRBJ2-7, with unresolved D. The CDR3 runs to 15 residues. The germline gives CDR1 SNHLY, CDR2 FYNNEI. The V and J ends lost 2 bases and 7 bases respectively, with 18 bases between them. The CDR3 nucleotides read TGTGCCAGCAGTGAAATATCAGGATCAACCAAGGAGCAGTACTTC. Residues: CASSEISGSTKEQYF.

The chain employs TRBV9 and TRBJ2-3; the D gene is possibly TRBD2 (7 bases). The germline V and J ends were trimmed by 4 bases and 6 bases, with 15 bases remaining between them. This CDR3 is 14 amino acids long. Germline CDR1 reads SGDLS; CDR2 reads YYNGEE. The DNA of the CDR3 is TGTGCCAGCAGCCCTTGGGGGGGCCGGGATACGCAGTATTTT. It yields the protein CASSPWGGRDTQYF. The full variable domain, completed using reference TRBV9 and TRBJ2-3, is DSGVTQTPKHLITATGQRVTLRCSPRSGDLSVYWYQQSLDQGLQFLIQYYNGEERAKGNILERFSAQQFPDLHSELNLSSLELGDSALYFCASSPWGGRDTQYFGPGTRLTVL.

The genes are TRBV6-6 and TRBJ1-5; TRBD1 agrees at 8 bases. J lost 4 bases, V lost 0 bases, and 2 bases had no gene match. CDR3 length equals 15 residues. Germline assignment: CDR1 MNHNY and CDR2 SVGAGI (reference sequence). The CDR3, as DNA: TGTGCCAGCAGTTACTCGAGACAGGGGAATCAGCCCCAGCATTTT. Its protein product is CASSYSRQGNQPQHF.

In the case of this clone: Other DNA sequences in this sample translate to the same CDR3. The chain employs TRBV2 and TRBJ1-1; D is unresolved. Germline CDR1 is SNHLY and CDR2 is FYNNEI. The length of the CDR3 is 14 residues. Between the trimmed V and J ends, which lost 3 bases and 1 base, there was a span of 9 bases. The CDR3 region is CASSDLVRNTEAFF. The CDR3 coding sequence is TGTGCCAGCAGTGACTTGGTGAGGAACACTGAAGCTTTCTTT.

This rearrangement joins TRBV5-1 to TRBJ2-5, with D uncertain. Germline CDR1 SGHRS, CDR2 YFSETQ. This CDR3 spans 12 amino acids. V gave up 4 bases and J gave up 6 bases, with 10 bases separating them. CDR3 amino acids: CASSPNSQTQYF. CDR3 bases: TGCGCCAGCAGCCCAAACAGCCAGACCCAGTACTTC.

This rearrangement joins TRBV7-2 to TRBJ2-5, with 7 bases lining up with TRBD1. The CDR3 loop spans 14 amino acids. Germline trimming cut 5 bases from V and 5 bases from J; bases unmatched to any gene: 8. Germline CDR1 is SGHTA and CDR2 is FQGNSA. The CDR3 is CASSRDRAAETQYF. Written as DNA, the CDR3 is TGTGCCAGCAGCCGAGACAGGGCCGCGGAGACCCAGTACTTC.

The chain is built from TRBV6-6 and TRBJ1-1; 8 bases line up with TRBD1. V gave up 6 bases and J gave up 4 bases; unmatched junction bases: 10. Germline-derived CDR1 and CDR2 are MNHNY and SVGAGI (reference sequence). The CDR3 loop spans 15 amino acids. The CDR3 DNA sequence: TGTGCCAGCAGCCCACCTCCGGACAGGGCCACTGAAGCTTTCTTT. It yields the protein CASSPPPDRATEAFF.

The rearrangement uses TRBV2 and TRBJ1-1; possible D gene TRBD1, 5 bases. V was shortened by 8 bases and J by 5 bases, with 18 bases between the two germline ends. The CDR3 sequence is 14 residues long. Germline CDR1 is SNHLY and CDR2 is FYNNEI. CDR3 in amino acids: CASLRISGRTEAFF. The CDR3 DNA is TGTGCCAGCCTTCGAATTTCAGGGCGGACTGAAGCTTTCTTT.

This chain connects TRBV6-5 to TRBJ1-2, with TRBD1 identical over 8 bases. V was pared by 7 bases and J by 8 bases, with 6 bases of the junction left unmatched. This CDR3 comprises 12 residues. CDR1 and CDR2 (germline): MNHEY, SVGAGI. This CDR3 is CASKQGAGGYTF. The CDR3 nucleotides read TGTGCCAGCAAGCAGGGGGCGGGGGGCTACACCTTC.

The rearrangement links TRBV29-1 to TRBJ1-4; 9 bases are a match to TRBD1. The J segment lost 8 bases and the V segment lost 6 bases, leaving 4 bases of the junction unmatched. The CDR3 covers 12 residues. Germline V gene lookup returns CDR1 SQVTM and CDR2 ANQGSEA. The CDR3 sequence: CSVLTGGEKLFF. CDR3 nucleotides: TGCAGCGTCCTGACAGGGGGGGAAAAACTGTTTTTT.

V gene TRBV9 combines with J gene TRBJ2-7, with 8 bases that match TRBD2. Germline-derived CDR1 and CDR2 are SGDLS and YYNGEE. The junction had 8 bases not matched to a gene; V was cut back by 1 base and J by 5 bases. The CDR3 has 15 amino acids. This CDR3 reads CASSVNFVSGDEQYF. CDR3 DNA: TGTGCCAGCAGCGTAAATTTTGTTAGCGGGGACGAGCAGTACTTC.